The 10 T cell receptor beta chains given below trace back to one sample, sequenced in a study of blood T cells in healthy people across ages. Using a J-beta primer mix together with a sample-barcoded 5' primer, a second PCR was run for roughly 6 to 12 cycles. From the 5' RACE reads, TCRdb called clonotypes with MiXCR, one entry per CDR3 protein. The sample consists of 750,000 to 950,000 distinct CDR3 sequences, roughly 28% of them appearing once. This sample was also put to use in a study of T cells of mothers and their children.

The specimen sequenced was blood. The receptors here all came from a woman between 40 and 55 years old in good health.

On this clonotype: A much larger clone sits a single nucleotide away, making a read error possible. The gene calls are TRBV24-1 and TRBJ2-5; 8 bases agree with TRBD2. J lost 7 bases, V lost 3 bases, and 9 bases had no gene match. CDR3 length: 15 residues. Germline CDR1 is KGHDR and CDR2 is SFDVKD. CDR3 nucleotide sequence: TGTGCCACCAGTGATCCGCGGACTAGCTGGGGGACCCAGTACTTC. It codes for CATSDPRTSWGTQYF.

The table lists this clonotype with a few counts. DNA of the CDR3: TGTGCCAGCAGCTTGGGGGGCAATGACCCCACAGATACGCAGTATTTT. It codes for CASSLGGNDPTDTQYF. The chain joins TRBV7-9 to TRBJ2-3, with D tentatively TRBD1 or TRBD2 (6 bases each). CDR3 length: 16 residues. Trimming left V 3 bases short and J 2 bases short, with 15 bases between. CDR1 is SEHNR, CDR2 FQNEAQ, per germline (reference sequence).

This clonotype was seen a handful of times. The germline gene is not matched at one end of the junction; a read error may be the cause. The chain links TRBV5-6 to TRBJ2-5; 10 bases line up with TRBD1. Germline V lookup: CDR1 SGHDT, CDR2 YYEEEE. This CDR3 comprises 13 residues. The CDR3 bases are TGTGCCGGCAGACAGGGGGCCCAAGAGACCCAGTACTTC. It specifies CAGRQGAQETQYF. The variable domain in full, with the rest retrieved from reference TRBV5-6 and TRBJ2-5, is DAGVTQSPTHLIKTRGQQVTLRCSPKSGHDTVSWYQQALGQGPQFIFQYYEEEERQRGNFPDRFSGHQFPNYSSELNVNALLLGDSALYLCAGRQGAQETQYFGPGTRLLVL.

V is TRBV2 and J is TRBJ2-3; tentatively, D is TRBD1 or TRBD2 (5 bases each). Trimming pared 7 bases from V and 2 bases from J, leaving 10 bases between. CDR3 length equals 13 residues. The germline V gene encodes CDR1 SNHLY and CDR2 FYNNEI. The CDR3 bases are TGTGCCAGCAAGGACGGGGCCACAGATACGCAGTATTTT. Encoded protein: CASKDGATDTQYF.

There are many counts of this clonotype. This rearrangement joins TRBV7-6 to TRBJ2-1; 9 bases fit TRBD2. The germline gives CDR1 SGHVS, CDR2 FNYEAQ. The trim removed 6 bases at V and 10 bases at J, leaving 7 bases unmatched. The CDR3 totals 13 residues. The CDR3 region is CASSKEAGGEQFF. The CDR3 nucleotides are TGTGCCAGCAGTAAAGAAGCGGGGGGCGAGCAGTTCTTC.

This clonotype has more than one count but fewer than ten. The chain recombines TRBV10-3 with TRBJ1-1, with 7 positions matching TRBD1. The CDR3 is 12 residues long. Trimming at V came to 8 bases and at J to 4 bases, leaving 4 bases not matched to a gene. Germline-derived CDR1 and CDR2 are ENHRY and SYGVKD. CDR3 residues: CAIGSGGTEAFF. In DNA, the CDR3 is TGTGCCATCGGGTCAGGGGGCACTGAAGCTTTCTTT.

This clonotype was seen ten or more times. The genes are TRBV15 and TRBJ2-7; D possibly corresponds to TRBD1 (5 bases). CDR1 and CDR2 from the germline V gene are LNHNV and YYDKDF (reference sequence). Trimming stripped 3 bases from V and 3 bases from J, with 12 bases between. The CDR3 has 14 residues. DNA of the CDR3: TGTGCCACCAGCAGGACAGAAGGTTTCTACGAGCAGTACTTC. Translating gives CATSRTEGFYEQYF.

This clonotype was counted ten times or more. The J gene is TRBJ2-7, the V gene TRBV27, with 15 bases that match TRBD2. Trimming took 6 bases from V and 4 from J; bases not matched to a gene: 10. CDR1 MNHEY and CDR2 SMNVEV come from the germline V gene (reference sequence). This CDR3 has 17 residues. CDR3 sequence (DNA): TGTGCCAGCAGCCGACCGGGACTAGCGGGGGGAAGGTACGAGCAGTACTTC. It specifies CASSRPGLAGGRYEQYF.

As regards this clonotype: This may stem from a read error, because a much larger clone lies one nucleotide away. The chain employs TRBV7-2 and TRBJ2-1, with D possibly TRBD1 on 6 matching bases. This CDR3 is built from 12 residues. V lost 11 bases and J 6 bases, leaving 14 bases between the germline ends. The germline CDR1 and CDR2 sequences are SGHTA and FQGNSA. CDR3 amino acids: CAGSQGSNEQFF. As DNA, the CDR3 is TGTGCCGGCTCACAGGGATCCAATGAGCAGTTCTTC.

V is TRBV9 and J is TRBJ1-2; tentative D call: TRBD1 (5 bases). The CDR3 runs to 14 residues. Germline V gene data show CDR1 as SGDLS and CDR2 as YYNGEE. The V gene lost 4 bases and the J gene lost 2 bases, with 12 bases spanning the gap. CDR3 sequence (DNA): TGTGCCAGCAGCCCCTCAGGGAGAAACTATGGCTACACCTTC. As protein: CASSPSGRNYGYTF. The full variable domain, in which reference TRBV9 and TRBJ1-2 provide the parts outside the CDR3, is DSGVTQTPKHLITATGQRVTLRCSPRSGDLSVYWYQQSLDQGLQFLIQYYNGEERAKGNILERFSAQQFPDLHSELNLSSLELGDSALYFCASSPSGRNYGYTFGSGTRLTVV.